A selection of T cell receptor beta chains follows, all from one sample in a study of blood T cells in healthy people across ages. MiXCR was run by TCRdb on the 5' RACE reads, yielding one entry per CDR3 protein. In the table there are about 1.6 million distinct CDR3 sequences, 30% to 35% of which are singletons. Sequencing used blood. Source of these receptors: a woman in her twenties or thirties in good health. The CDR3 runs from the conserved cysteine through the conserved F or W. D genes are given only for firm matches. Expanded clones are given a class, and other clones once, few, many or no size at all.

D	V	J	size	CDR3	DNA
TRBD2	TRBV7-2	TRBJ2-3	-	CASKIAALAATDTQYF	TGTGCCAGCAAGATAGCCGCGCTAGCGGCCACAGATACGCAGTATTTT
-	TRBV12-3/TRBV12-4	TRBJ1-5	few	CASSWLIHQPQHF	TGTGCCAGCAGCTGGCTGATCCATCAGCCCCAGCATTTT
TRBD1	TRBV27	TRBJ1-2	-	CASSDRGRLGDYTF	TGTGCCAGCAGCGACAGGGGGCGCCTCGGTGACTACACCTTC
-	TRBV4-1	TRBJ1-1	-	CASSQDWEKWGKAFF	TGCGCCAGCAGCCAAGATTGGGAAAAATGGGGGAAGGCTTTCTTT
TRBD2	TRBV20-1	TRBJ2-1	-	CSAKTSGRYYNEQFF	TGCAGTGCTAAGACTAGCGGGAGGTACTACAATGAGCAGTTCTTC
-	TRBV18	TRBJ2-6	-	CASSPPSGGAVGANVLTF	TGTGCCAGCTCACCACCGTCCGGGGGCGCAGTTGGGGCCAACGTCCTGACTTTC
-	TRBV3-1	TRBJ2-5	few	CASSHMGGQQETQYF	TGTGCCAGCAGCCACATGGGGGGGCAACAAGAGACCCAGTACTTC
-	TRBV15	TRBJ1-5	-	CATSRDQTDSNQPQHF	TGTGCCACCAGCAGAGATCAAACGGATAGCAATCAGCCCCAGCATTTT
TRBD1	TRBV3-1	TRBJ2-5	few	CASSHGTGIGETQYF	TGTGCCAGCAGCCATGGGACAGGGATCGGGGAGACCCAGTACTTC
-	TRBV7-9	TRBJ2-5	many	CASSLGLLAEETQYF	TGTGCCAGCAGCTTAGGACTGTTGGCGGAAGAGACCCAGTACTTC
TRBD2	TRBV12-3/TRBV12-4	TRBJ2-3	-	CASSLVRLAGAGDTQYF	TGTGCCAGCAGTTTAGTCCGCCTAGCGGGGGCCGGAGATACGCAGTATTTT
-	TRBV20-1	TRBJ2-3	many	CSARDYMGRTDTQYF	TGCAGTGCTAGGGATTATATGGGGCGCACAGATACGCAGTATTTT
TRBD1	TRBV2	TRBJ1-5	-	CASSGTGGTQPQHF	TGTGCCAGCAGTGGGACAGGGGGGACTCAGCCCCAGCATTTT
-	TRBV3-1	TRBJ1-2	-	CASSHQGHYGYTF	TGTGCCAGCAGCCACCAGGGGCACTATGGCTACACCTTC
-	TRBV20-1	TRBJ2-5	few	CSALRQDQETQYF	TGCAGTGCTTTACGACAAGACCAAGAGACCCAGTACTTC
-	TRBV5-1	TRBJ1-5	-	CASSLVGDGPQHF	TGCGCCAGCAGCTTGGTAGGGGACGGCCCCCAGCATTTT
TRBD1	TRBV12-3/TRBV12-4	TRBJ2-7	once	CANSLGTGYEQYF	TGTGCCAACAGTTTGGGGACAGGCTACGAGCAGTACTTC
TRBD2	TRBV5-1	TRBJ2-5	-	CVSSFTSGETQYF	TGCGTCAGCAGCTTTACTAGCGGGGAGACCCAGTACTTC